This paragraph reports one T cell receptor (beta chain). The antigen is unknown. Germline V CDR1 and CDR2: SQVTM, ANQGSEA. The CDR3 has 11 amino acids. The V and J ends lost 5 bases and 7 bases, in that order; junction bases with no gene match: 4. The sample belongs to a study of blood T cells in healthy people across ages. Overall study: Template-switching capture recovered about one barcoded beta molecule per two T cells.

Overall study findings and caveats: Estimates of total diversity, which came from one million sequenced T cells, were considered to be underestimates. Age showed a roughly linear inverse relationship with TCR beta diversity per million T cells.

PCR was performed a second time for about 7 to 11 cycles using a sample-barcoded 5' primer and a J-beta primer mix. In TCRdb, the 5' RACE reads were re-called with MiXCR into one record per CDR3 protein. The table has about 680,000 distinct CDR3 sequences, around 48% seen once. V and J are TRBV29-1 and TRBJ2-7; 8 nucleotides align to TRBD2. This sequence originates from a woman aged 60-75 years in good health. Sequencing was done on a sample of blood. The CDR3 region has the DNA TGCAGCGTTCCGGGACTAGGTGAGCAGTACTTC. This codes for CSVPGLGEQYF.